This T cell receptor beta chain was sequenced during a study of blood T cells in healthy people across ages (dated by TCRdb to between 2015 and 2016). About the investigation overall: In model experiments, template switching captured roughly one uniquely barcoded TCR beta cDNA molecule for every two T cells. The study measured age-related changes in TCR beta repertoire diversity using deep sequencing normalized with unique cDNA molecular identifiers. Four age groups were formed from the donors: young (average approximately 15 years), middle-aged (around 39), aged (approximately 60) and long-lived (around 80). To avoid experimental bias, donors of different ages were spread randomly across the sequencing lanes. Using the same blood draw, the study looked at two additional independent replicas of 1 million unique cDNA reads for two donors, one aged 18 to 30 and the other aged 80 or older.

This clonotype has just a few counts. There is no known antigen for this receptor. Within one base of it there is no much larger clone, and no base qualities were kept. The donors were under 40 Caucasian individuals from Russia, aged roughly 6 to 100 years, who were systemically healthy. Each donor gave about 9.7 milliliters of peripheral blood, drawn into EDTA-treated Vacutainer tubes. Ficoll-Paque density-gradient centrifugation was used to isolate PBMCs, with at least 7 million obtained per sample. Total RNA, at least 6 micrograms per sample, was extracted from PBMCs with Trizol reagent. For every donor, an aliquot of PBMCs went through flow cytometry to measure the percentages of naive CD45RAhigh/CD27high T cells. Library generation was performed with 5' RACE. Instrument on record: Illumina HiSeq 2500. A second PCR of roughly 6 to 11 cycles was performed with a sample-barcoded 5' primer and a J-beta primer mix. A template-switch 5' adaptor carrying 12 random nucleotides introduced a unique molecular identifier onto each TCR beta cDNA molecule. Each sample yielded at least 2.5 million CDR3-containing paired-end reads. The Mint cDNA synthesis kit, primed by a TRBC-specific oligonucleotide, was used to synthesize first-strand cDNA from all RNA. After uracil-DNA glycosylase treatment, a first 18-cycle PCR used universal primers M1SS and BC2_uni_R on all cDNA. In the original analysis: For normalization, 1 million high-quality reads were randomly selected from each sample, with every read carrying a distinct molecular identifier. Instead of being binned into consensus sequences, reads with shared molecular identifiers were discarded. MiTCR, with a Q25 quality threshold and the strictest error-elimination algorithm, was used for CDR3 identification, clonotype clustering and error correction. A nonparametric unseen species model with Euler transformation was used to estimate lower-bound total TCR beta diversity. The public reads were reprocessed in TCRdb via fastp at Q25 and MiXCR, keeping in-frame beta chains. Rows are combined by CDR3 protein, so each entry shows the most common genes and DNA. These V and J calls originate from TCRdb's pipeline instead of the authors' own analysis. Present in this sample are under 2 million distinct CDR3 sequences, 30% to 35% of which were seen just once. The ten largest clones capture about 10% of the sample.

Sequences MNHEY (CDR1) and SVGAGI (CDR2) are obtained from the germline V gene. Relative to germline, V is 6 bases shorter and J is 2 bases shorter, with 10 bases between their ends. The CDR3 sequence holds 13 residues, the cysteine and phenylalanine included. The DNA shown is the 39-base CDR3, in frame from base 1. Study-wide conclusions, independent of this receptor: Observed TCR beta diversity per million T cells fell roughly linearly with age, and a significant reduction was already apparent by age around 39. Donor CMV infection status was unknown, potentially confounding age-related changes in expanded clonotypes. Bulk unsorted PBMC profiling prevented conclusive comparison of naive and antigen-experienced compartments. Compared with the aged group, more naive CD4+ T cells, fewer expanded clones and increased TCR diversity were shown by the long-lived group, suggesting age selection. Estimates of total diversity based on one million sequenced T cells were regarded as lower bounds and as underestimates. Observed TCR beta diversity correlated strongly with the percentage of naive T cells measured by flow cytometry.

The sample consisted of blood. The clonotype originates from a woman aged 25-40 years in good health. The chain is assembled from TRBV6-5 and TRBJ1-2, with the D segment identity uncertain. The base sequence is TGTGCCAGCAGCATGGAGGTCAACTATGGCTACACCTTC. Its protein reads: CASSMEVNYGYTF.